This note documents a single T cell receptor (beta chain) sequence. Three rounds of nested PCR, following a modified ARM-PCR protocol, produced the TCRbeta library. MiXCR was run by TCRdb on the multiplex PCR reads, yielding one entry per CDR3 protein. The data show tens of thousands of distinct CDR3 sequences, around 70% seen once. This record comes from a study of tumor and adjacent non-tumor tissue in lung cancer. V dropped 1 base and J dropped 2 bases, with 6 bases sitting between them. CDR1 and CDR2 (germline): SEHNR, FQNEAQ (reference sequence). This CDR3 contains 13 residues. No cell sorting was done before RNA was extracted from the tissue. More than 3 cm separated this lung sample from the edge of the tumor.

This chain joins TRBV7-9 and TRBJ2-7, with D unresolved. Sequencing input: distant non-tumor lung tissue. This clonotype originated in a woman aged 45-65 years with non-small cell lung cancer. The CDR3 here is CASSLGHTYEQYF. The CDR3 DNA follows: TGTGCCAGCAGCTTAGGACATACCTACGAGCAGTACTTC.